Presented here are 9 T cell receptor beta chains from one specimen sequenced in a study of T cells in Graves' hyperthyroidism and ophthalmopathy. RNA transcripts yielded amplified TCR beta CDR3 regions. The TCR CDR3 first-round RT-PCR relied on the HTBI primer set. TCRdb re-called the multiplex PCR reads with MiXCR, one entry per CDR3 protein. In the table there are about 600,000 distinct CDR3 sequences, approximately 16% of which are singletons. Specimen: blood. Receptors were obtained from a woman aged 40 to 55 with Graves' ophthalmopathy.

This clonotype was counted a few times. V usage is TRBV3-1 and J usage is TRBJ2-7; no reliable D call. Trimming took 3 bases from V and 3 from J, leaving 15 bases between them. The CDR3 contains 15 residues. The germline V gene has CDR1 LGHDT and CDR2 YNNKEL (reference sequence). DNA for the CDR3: TGTGCCAGCAGCCAGGGCCTCCTACTAAACTACGAGCAGTACTTC. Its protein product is CASSQGLLLNYEQYF.

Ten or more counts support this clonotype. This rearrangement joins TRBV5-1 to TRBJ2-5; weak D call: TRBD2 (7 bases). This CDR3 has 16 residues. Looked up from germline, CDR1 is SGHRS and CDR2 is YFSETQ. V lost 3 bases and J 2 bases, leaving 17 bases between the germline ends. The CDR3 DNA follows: TGCGCCAGCAGCTGGGGGGCTAGCGGAGGACAAGAGACCCAGTACTTC. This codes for CASSWGASGGQETQYF.

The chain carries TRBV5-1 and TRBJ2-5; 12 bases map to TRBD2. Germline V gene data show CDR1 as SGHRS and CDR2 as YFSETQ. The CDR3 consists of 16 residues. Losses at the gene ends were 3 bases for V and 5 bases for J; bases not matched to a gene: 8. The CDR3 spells CASSWTSGMGLETQYF. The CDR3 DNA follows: TGCGCCAGCAGCTGGACTAGCGGGATGGGGCTGGAGACCCAGTACTTC.

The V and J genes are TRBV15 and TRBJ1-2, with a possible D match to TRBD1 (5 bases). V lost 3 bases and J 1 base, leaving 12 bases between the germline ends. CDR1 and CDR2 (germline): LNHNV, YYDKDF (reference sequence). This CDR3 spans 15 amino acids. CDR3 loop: CATSRWGGGNYGYTF. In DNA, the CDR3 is TGTGCCACCAGCAGGTGGGGGGGTGGTAACTATGGCTACACCTTC.

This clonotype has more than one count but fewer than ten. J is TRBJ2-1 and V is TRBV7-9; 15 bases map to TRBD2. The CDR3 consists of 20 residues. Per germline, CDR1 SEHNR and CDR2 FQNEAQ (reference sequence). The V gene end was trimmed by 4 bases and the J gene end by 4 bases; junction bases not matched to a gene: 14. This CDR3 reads CASSSTSGLAGGGGYNEQFF. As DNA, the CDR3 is TGTGCCAGCAGCTCGACCTCGGGACTAGCGGGAGGAGGAGGGTACAATGAGCAGTTCTTC.

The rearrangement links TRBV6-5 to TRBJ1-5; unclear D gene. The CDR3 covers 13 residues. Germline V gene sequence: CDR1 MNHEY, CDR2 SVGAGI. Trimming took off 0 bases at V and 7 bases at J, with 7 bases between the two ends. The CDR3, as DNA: TGTGCCAGCAGTTACTCGCAGGCACAGCCCCAGCATTTT. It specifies CASSYSQAQPQHF.

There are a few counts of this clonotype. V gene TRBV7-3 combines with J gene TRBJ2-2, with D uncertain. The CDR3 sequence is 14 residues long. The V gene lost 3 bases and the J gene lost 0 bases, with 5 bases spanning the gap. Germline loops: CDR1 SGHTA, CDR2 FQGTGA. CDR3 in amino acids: CASSFKSNTGELFF. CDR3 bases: TGTGCCAGCAGCTTCAAGTCGAACACCGGGGAGCTGTTTTTT. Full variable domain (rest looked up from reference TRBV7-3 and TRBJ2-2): GAGVSQTPSNKVTEKGKYVELRCDPISGHTALYWYRQSLGQGPEFLIYFQGTGAADDSGLPNDRFFAVRPEGSVSTLKIQRTERGDSAVYLCASSFKSNTGELFFGEGSRLTVL.

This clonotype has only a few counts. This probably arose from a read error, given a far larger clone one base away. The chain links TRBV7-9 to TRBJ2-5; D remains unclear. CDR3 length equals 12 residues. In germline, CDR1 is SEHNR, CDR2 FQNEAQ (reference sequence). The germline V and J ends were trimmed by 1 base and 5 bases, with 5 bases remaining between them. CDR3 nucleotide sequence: TGTGCCAGCAGCTTAGGGTGGGAGACCCAGTACTTC. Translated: CASSLGWETQYF.

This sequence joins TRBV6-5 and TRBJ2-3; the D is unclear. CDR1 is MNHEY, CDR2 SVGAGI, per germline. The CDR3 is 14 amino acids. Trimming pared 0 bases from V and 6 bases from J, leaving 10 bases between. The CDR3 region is CASSYSLTADTQYF. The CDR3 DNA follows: TGTGCCAGCAGTTACTCCCTTACAGCGGATACGCAGTATTTT.